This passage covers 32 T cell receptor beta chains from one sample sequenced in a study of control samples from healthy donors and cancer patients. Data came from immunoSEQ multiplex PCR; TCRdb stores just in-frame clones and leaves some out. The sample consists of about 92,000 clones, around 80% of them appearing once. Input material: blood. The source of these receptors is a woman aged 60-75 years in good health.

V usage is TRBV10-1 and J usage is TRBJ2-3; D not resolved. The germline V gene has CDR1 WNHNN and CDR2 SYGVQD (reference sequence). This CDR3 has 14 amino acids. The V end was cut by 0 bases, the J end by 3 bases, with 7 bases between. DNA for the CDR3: TGCGCCAGCAGTGAGTCGAGAGCGACAGATACGCAGTATTTT. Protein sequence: CASSESRATDTQYF.

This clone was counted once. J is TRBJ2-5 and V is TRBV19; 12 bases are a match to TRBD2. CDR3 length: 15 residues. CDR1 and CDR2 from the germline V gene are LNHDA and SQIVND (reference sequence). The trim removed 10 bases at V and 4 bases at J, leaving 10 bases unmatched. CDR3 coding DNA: TGTGCCACCGGGGGTCTGGGACTAGCGGGAGAGACCCAGTACTTC. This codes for CATGGLGLAGETQYF.

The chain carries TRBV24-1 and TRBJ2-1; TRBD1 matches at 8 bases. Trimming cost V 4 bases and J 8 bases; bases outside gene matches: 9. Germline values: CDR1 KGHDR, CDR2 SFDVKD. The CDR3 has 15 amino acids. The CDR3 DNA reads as TGTGCCACCAGTGACCAGGGACAGGTGGGTGATGAGCAGTTCTTC. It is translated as CATSDQGQVGDEQFF.

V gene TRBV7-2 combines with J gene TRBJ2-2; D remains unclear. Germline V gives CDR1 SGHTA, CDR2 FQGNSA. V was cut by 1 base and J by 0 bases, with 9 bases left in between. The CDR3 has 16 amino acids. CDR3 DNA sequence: TGTGCCAGCAGCTTAGAGGGCAGACCGAACACCGGGGAGCTGTTTTTT. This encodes CASSLEGRPNTGELFF.

The CDR3 nucleotides are TGTGCCAGCAGCTTGGCCGACACAGTCCGGATTGGCTACACCTTC. Translated, it gives CASSLADTVRIGYTF. This sequence joins TRBV5-4 and TRBJ1-2; D ambiguous. V dropped 0 bases and J dropped 7 bases, with 16 bases sitting between them. Germline V gene sequence: CDR1 SGHNT, CDR2 YYREEE (reference sequence). This CDR3 contains 15 residues. The entire variable domain, with the rest obtained from reference TRBV5-4 and TRBJ1-2, is as follows: ETGVTQSPTHLIKTRGQQVTLRCSSQSGHNTVSWYQQALGQGPQFIFQYYREEENGRGNFPPRFSGLQFPNYSSELNVNALELDDSALYLCASSLADTVRIGYTFGSGTRLTVV.

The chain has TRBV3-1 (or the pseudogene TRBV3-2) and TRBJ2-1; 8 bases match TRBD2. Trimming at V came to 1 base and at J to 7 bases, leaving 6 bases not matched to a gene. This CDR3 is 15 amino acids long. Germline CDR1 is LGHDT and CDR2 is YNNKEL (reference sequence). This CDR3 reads CASSQVSGGYNEQFF. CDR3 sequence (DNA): TGTGCCAGCAGCCAAGTGAGCGGGGGATATAATGAGCAGTTCTTC.

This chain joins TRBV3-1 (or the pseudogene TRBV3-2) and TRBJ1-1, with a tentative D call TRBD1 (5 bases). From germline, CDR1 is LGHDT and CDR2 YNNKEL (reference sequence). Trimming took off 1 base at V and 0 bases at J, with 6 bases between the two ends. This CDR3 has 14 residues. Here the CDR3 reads CASSQGQLNTEAFF. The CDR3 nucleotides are TGTGCCAGCAGCCAAGGACAGTTGAACACTGAAGCTTTCTTT.

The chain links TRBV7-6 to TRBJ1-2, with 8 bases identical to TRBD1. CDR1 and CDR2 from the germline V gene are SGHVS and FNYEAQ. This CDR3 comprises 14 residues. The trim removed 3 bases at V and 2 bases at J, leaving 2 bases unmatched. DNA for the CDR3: TGTGCCAGCAGCTTGAGACAGGGGAACTATGGCTACACCTTC. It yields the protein CASSLRQGNYGYTF.

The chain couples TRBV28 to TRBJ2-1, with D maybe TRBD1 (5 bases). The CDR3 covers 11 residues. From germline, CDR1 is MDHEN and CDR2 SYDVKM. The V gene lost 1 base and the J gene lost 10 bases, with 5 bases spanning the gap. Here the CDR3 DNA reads TGTGCCAGCAGTTTATACAGGGAGCAGTTCTTC. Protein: CASSLYREQFF.

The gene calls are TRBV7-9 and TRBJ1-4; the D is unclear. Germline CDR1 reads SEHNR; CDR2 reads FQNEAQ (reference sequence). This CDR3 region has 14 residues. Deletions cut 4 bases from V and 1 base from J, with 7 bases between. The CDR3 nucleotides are TGTGCCAGCAGCTCTCGGGTAACTAATGAAAAACTGTTTTTT. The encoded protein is CASSSRVTNEKLFF.

Here the CDR3 reads CASSLQGQVNEKLFF. In nucleotides, the CDR3 is TGTGCCAGCTCACTTCAGGGACAGGTTAATGAAAAACTGTTTTTT. The chain carries TRBV18 and TRBJ1-4; 8 bases are a match to TRBD1. Looked up from germline, CDR1 is KGHSH and CDR2 is LQKENI. V shed 4 bases, J shed 4 bases, and the junction held 5 bases outside the gene matches. This CDR3 comprises 15 residues. Supplemented by reference TRBV18 and TRBJ1-4, the full variable domain reads NAGVMQNPRHLVRRRGQEARLRCSPMKGHSHVYWYRQLPEEGLKFMVYLQKENIIDESGMPKERFSAEFPKEGPSILRIQQVVRGDSAAYFCASSLQGQVNEKLFFGSGTQLSVL.

Here the CDR3 DNA reads TGTGCCAGCGGACTAGCGAACATTCAGTACTTC. As protein: CASGLANIQYF. The V and J genes are TRBV6-5 and TRBJ2-4; the match to TRBD2 covers 9 bases. The germline gives CDR1 MNHEY, CDR2 SVGAGI. V shed 8 bases, J shed 7 bases, and the junction held 0 bases outside the gene matches. The CDR3 length is 11 residues.

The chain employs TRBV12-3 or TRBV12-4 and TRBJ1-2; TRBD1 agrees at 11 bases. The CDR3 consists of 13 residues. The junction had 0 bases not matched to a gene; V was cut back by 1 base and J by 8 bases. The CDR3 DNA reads TGTGCCAGCAGTTTAGGGACAGGGGGCGGCTACACCTTC. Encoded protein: CASSLGTGGGYTF.

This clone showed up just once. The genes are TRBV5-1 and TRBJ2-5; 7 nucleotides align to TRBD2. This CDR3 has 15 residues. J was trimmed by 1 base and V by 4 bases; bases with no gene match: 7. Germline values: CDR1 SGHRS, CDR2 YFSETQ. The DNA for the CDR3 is TGCGCCAGCAGCCTGGCGGGGGTGGGCCAAGAGACCCAGTACTTC. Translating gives CASSLAGVGQETQYF.

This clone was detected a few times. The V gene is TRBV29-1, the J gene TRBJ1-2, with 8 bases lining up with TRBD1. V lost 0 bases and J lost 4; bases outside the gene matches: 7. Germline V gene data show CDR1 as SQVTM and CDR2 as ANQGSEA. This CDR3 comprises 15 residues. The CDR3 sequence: CSVEDQSGTGYGYTF. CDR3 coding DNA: TGCAGCGTTGAAGATCAGTCAGGGACAGGCTATGGCTACACCTTC.

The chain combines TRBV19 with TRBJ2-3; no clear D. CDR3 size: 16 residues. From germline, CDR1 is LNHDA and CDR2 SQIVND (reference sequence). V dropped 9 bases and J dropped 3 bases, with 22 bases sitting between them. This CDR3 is CARPRGDLGLTDTQYF. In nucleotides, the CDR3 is TGTGCCAGACCTAGAGGAGATCTGGGTTTGACAGATACGCAGTATTTT.

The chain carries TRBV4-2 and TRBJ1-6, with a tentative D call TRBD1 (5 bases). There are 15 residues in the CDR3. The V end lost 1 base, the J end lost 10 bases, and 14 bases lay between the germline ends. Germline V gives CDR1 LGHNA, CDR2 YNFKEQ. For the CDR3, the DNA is TGTGCCAGCAGCCAAGCGCAGGGAGGGTACTCACCCCTCCACTTT. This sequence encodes CASSQAQGGYSPLHF.

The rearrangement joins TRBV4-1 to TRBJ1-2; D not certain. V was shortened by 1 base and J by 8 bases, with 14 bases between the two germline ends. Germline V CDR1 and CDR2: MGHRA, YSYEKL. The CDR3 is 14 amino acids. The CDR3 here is CASSQGLGPEGYTF. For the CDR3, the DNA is TGCGCCAGCAGCCAAGGTTTAGGCCCTGAGGGCTACACCTTC.

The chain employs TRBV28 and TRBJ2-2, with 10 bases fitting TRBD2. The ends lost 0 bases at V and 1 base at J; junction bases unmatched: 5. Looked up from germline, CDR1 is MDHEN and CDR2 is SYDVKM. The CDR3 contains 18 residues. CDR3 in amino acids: CASSLWASGRGNTGELFF. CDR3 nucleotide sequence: TGTGCCAGCAGTTTATGGGCTAGCGGGAGAGGGAACACCGGGGAGCTGTTTTTT.

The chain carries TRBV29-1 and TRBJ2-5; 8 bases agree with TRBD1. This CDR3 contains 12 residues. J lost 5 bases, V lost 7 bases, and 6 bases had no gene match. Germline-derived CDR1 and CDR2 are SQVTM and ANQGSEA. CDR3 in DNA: TGCAGCGCCCGACAGGGGAAGGAGACCCAGTACTTC. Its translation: CSARQGKETQYF. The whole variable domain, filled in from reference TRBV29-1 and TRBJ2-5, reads SAVISQKPSRDICQRGTSLTIQCQVDSQVTMMFWYRQQPGQSLTLIATANQGSEATYESGFVIDKFPISRPNLTFSTLTVSNMSPEDSSIYLCSARQGKETQYFGPGTRLLVL.

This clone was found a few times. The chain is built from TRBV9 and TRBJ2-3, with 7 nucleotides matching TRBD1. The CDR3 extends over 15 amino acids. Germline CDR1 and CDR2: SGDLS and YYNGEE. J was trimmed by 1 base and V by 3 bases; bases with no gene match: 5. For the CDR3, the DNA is TGTGCCAGCAGCGCGCTCACAGGGGGCACAGATACGCAGTATTTT. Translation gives CASSALTGGTDTQYF. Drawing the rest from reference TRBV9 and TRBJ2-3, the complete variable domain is DSGVTQTPKHLITATGQRVTLRCSPRSGDLSVYWYQQSLDQGLQFLIQYYNGEERAKGNILERFSAQQFPDLHSELNLSSLELGDSALYFCASSALTGGTDTQYFGPGTRLTVL.

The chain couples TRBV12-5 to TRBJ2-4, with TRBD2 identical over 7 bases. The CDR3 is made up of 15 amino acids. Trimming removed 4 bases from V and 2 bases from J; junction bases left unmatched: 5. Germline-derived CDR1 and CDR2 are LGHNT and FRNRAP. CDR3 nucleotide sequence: TGTGCTAGTGGTTCTCGGGAGGTCACCAAAAACATTCAGTACTTC. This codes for CASGSREVTKNIQYF.

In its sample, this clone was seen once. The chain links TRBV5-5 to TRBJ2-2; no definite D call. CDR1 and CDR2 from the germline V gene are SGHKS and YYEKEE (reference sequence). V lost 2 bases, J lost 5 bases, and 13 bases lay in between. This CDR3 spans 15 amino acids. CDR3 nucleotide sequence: TGTGCCAGCAGCTTCCGACTCGAAATGACCGGGGAGCTGTTTTTT. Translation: CASSFRLEMTGELFF.

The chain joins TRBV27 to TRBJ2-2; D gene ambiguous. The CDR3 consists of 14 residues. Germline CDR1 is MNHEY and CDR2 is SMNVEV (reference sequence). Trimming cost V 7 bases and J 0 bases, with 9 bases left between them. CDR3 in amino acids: CASTANANTGELFF. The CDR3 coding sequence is TGTGCCAGCACAGCCAACGCGAACACCGGGGAGCTGTTTTTT.

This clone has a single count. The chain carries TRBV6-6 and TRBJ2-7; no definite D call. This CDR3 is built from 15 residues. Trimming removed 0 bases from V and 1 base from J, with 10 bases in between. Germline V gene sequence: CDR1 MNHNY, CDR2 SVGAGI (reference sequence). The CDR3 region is CASSYSHTESYEQYF. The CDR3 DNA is TGTGCCAGCAGTTACTCGCATACCGAGTCCTACGAGCAGTACTTC.

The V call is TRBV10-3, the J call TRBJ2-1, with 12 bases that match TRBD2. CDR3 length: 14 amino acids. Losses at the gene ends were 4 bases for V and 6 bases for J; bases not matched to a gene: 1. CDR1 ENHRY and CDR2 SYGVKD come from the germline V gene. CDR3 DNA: TGTGCCATCAGTGTGACTAGCGGGAGCAATGAGCAGTTCTTC. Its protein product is CAISVTSGSNEQFF.

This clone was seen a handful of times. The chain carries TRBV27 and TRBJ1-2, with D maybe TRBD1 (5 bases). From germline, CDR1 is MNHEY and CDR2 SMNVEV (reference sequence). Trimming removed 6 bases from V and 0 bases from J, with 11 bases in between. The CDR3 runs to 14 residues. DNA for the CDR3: TGTGCCAGCAGGCGAGACAGAACTAACTATGGCTACACCTTC. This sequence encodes CASRRDRTNYGYTF.

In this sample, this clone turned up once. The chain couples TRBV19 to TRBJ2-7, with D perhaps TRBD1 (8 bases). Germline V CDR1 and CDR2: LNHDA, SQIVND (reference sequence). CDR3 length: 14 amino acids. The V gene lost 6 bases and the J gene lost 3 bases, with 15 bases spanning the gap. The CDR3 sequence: CASSTGGGVYEQYF. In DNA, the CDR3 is TGTGCCAGTAGCACAGGGGGAGGGGTCTACGAGCAGTACTTC. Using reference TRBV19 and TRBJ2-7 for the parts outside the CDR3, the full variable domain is DGGITQSPKYLFRKEGQNVTLSCEQNLNHDAMYWYRQDPGQGLRLIYYSQIVNDFQKGDIAEGYSVSREKKESFPLTVTSAQKNPTAFYLCASSTGGGVYEQYFGPGTRLTVT.

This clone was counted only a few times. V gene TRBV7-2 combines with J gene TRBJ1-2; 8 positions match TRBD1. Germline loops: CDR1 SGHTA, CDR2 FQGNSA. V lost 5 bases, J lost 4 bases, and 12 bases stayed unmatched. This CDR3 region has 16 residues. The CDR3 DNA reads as TGTGCCAGCAGCCCCGCTGGACAGGGCACGGGCTATGGCTACACCTTC. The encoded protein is CASSPAGQGTGYGYTF.

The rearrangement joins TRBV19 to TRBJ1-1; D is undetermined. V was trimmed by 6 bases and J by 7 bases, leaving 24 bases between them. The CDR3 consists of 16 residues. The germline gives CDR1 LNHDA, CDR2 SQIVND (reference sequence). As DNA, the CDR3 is TGTGCCAGTAGGCTCGGTCAGGCGCCTGACTCGCATGAAGCTTTCTTT. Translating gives CASRLGQAPDSHEAFF.

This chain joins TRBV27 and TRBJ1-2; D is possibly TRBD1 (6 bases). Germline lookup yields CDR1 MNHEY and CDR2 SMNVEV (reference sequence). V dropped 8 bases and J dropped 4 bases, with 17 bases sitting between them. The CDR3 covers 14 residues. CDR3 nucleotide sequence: TGTGCCAGCCGGGGGGTGGAGGGGGGCTATGGCTACACCTTC. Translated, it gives CASRGVEGGYGYTF.

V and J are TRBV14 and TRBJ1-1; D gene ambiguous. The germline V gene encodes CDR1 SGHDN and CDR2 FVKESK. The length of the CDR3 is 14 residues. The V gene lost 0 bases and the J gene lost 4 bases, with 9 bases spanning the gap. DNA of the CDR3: TGTGCCAGCAGCCAAGAACGGGGTACCACTGAAGCTTTCTTT. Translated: CASSQERGTTEAFF. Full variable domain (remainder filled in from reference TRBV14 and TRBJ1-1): EAGVTQFPSHSVIEKGQTVTLRCDPISGHDNLYWYRRVMGKEIKFLLHFVKESKQDESGMPNNRFLAERTGGTYSTLKVQPAELEDSGVYFCASSQERGTTEAFFGQGTRLTVV.